The clone carrying this TCR beta chain was picked up a small number of times. What it binds is unknown. Other DNA sequences in this specimen translate into the identical CDR3. The primer mix had 60 Vbeta and 13 Jbeta primers. Here immunoSEQ multiplex PCR was the method, and the copy in TCRdb shows in-frame clones only, minus some. The sample carries roughly 99,000 clones, roughly three quarters recorded once. This entry comes from a study of cytomegalovirus exposure and HLA in healthy donors. Findings and caveats of the study: A later analysis found that most CMV-associated TCR beta chains appeared HLA-restricted. It was reported in a later analysis that an Asian-associated ancestry cluster showed fewer N-insertions than the 666-donor mean. Accurate prediction of HLA-A and HLA-B alleles (for most subjects) was reportedly achieved from TCR beta sequences.

Material: PBMCs. The sequence was obtained from a woman in her thirties or forties in good health and CMV-seronegative.

The CDR3 sequence is CASSQVGGNEKLFF. Written as DNA, the CDR3 is TGCGCCAGCAGCCAAGTAGGGGGAAATGAAAAACTGTTTTTT. The chain joins TRBV4-3 to TRBJ1-4; possibly TRBD1 for D (6 bases). The CDR3 has 14 residues. Trimming removed 1 base at V and 5 bases at J, with 8 bases between. Germline-derived CDR1 and CDR2 are LGHNA and YSLEER.